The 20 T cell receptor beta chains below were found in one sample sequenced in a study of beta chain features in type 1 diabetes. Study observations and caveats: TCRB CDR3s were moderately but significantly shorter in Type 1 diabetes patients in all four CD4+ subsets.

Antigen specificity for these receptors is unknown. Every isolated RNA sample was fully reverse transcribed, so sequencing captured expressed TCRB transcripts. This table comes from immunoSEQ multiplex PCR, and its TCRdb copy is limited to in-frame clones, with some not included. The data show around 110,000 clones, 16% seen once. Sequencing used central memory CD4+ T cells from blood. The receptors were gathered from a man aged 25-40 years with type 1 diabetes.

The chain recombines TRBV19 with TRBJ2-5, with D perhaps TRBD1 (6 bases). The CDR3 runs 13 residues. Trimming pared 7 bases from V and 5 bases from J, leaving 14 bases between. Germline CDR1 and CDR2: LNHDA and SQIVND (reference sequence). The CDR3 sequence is CASTPTQGETQYF. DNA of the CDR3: TGTGCCAGTACCCCTACCCAGGGGGAGACCCAGTACTTC.

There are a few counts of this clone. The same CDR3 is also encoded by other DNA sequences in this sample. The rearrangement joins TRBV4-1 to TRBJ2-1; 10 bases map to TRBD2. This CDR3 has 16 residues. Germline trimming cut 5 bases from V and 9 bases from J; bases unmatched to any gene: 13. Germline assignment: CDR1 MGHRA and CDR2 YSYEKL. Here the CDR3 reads CASSDLFKRGGREQFF. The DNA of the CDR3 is TGCGCCAGCAGCGACCTATTCAAGCGGGGGGGTCGTGAGCAGTTCTTC.

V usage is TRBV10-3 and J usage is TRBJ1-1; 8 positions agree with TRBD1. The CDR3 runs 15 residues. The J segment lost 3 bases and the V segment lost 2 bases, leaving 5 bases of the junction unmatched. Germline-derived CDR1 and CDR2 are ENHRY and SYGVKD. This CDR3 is CAISENDRGDTEAFF. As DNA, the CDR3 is TGTGCCATCAGTGAGAACGACAGGGGTGACACTGAAGCTTTCTTT.

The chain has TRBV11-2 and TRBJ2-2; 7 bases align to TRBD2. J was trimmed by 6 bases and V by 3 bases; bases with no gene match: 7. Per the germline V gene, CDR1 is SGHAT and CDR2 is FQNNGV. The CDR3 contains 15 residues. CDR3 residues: CASSFWGGAPGELFF. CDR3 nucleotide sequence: TGTGCCAGCAGCTTTTGGGGAGGGGCTCCCGGGGAGCTGTTTTTT.

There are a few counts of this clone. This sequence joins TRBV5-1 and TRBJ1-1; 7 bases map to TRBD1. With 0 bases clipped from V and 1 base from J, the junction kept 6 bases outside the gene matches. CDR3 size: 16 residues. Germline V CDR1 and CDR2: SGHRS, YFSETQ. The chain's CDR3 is CASSLGQTGSNTEAFF. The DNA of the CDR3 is TGCGCCAGCAGCTTGGGACAGACAGGGTCGAACACTGAAGCTTTCTTT.

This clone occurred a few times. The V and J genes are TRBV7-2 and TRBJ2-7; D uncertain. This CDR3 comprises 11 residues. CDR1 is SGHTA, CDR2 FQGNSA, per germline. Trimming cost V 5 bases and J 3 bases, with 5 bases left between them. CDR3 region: CASSAYYEQYF. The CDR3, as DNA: TGTGCCAGCAGCGCTTACTACGAGCAGTACTTC.

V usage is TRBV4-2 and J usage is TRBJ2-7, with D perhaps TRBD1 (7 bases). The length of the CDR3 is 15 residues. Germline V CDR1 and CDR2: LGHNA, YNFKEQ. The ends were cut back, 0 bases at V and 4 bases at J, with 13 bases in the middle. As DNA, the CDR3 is TGTGCCAGCAGCCAAGACGTAGCAGGGGGGTACGAGCAGTACTTC. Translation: CASSQDVAGGYEQYF.

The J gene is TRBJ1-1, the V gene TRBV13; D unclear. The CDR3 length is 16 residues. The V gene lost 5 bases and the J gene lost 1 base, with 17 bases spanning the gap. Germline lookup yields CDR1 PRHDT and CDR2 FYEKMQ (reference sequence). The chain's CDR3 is CASSGIGARANTEAFF. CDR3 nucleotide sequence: TGTGCCAGCAGCGGTATCGGTGCCCGGGCGAACACTGAAGCTTTCTTT.

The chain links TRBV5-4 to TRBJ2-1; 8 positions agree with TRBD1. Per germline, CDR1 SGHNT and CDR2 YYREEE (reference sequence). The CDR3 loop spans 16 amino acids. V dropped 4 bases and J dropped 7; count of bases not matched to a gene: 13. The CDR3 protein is CASSRSDRGQGNEQFF. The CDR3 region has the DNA TGTGCCAGCAGCAGATCCGACAGGGGTCAAGGAAATGAGCAGTTCTTC. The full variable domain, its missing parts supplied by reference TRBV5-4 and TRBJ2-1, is ETGVTQSPTHLIKTRGQQVTLRCSSQSGHNTVSWYQQALGQGPQFIFQYYREEENGRGNFPPRFSGLQFPNYSSELNVNALELDDSALYLCASSRSDRGQGNEQFFGPGTRLTVL.

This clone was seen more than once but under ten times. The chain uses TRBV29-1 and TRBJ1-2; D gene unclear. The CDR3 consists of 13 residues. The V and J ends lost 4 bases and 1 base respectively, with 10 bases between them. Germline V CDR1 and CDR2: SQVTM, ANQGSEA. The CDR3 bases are TGCAGCGTTGGCGAACCGGGTAACTATGGCTACACCTTC. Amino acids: CSVGEPGNYGYTF.

CDR3 DNA sequence: TGTGCCAGCAACTTGGACAGCTCTGACTATGGCTACACCTTC. Amino acid sequence: CASNLDSSDYGYTF. V and J are TRBV7-9 and TRBJ1-2; weak D call: TRBD1 (6 bases). The CDR3 runs 14 residues. CDR1 and CDR2 from the germline V gene are SEHNR and FQNEAQ (reference sequence). The V end lost 7 bases, the J end lost 3 bases, and 15 bases lay between the germline ends.

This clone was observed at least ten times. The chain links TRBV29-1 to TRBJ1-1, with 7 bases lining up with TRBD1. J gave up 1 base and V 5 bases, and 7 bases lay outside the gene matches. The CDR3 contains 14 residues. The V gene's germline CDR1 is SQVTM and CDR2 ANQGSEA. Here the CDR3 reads CSVKKGATNTEAFF. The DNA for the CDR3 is TGCAGCGTTAAAAAGGGGGCTACGAACACTGAAGCTTTCTTT. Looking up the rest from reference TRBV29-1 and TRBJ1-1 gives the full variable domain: SAVISQKPSRDICQRGTSLTIQCQVDSQVTMMFWYRQQPGQSLTLIATANQGSEATYESGFVIDKFPISRPNLTFSTLTVSNMSPEDSSIYLCSVKKGATNTEAFFGQGTRLTVV.

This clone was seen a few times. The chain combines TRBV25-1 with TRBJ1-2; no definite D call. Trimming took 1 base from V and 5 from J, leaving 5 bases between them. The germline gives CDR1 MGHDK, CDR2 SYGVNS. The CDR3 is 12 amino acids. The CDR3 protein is CASSESGYGYTF. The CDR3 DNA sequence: TGTGCCAGCAGTGAATCGGGGTATGGCTACACCTTC.

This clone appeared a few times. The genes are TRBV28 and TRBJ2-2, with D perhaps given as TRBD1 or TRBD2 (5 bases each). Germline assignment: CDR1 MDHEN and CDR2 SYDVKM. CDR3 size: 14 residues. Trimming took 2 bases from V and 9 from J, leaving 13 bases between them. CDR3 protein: CASSLEVGDRELFF. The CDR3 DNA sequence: TGTGCCAGCAGTTTAGAGGTAGGGGACCGGGAGCTGTTTTTT.

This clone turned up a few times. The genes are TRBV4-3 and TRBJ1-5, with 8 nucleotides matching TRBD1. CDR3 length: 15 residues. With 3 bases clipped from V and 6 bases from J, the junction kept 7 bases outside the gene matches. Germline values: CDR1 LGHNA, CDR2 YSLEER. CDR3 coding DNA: TGCGCCAGCAGCCAGAACAGGGGGTTAAGTCAGCCCCAGCATTTT. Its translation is CASSQNRGLSQPQHF.

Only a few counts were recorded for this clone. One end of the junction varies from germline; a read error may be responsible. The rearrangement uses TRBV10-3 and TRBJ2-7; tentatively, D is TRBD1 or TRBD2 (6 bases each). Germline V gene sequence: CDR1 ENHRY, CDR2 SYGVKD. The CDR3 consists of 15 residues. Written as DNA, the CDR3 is TGTGCCATCAGTCTTTCGGGGGCCATCTCCGACGAGCAGTACTTC. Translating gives CAISLSGAISDEQYF.

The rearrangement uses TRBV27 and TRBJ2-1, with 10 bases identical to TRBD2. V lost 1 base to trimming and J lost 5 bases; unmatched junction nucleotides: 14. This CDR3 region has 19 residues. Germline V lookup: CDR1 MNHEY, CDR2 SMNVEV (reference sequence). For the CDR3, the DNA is TGTGCCAGCAGTTTATTTCCCGTCCGGGTAGCGGGGGGAAACAATGAGCAGTTCTTC. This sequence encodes CASSLFPVRVAGGNNEQFF.

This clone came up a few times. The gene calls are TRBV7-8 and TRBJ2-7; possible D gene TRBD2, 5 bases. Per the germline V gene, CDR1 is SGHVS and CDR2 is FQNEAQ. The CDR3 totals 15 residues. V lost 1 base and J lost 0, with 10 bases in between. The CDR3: CASSLVTGVSYEQYF. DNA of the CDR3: TGTGCCAGCAGCTTAGTAACCGGGGTCTCCTACGAGCAGTACTTC.

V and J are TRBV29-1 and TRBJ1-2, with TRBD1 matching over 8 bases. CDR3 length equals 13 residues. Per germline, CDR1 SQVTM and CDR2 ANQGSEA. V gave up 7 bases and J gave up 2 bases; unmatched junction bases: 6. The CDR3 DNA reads TGCAGCGGCCGACAGGGGAACAACTATGGCTACACCTTC. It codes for CSGRQGNNYGYTF.

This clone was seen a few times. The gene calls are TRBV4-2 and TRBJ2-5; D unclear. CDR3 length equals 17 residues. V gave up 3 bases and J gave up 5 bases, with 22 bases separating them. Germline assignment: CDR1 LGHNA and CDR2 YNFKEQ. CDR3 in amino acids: CASSHGPLQGSLETQYF. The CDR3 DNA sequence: TGTGCCAGCAGCCACGGCCCCCTACAAGGGTCCCTGGAGACCCAGTACTTC.